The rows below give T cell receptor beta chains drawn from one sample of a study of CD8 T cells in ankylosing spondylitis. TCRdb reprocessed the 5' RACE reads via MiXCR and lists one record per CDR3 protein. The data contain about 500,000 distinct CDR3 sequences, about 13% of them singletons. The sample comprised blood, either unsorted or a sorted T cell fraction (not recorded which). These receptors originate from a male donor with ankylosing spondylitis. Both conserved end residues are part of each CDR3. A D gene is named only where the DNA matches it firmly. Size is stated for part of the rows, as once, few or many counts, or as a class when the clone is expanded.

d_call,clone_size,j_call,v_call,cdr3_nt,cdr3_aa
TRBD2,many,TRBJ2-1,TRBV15,TGTGCCACCAGCAGAGGACTAGCGGGGGCCTACAATGAGCAGTTCTTC,CATSRGLAGAYNEQFF
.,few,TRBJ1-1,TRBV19,TGTGCCAGTAGCTCGACAAAGAACACTGAAGCTTTCTTT,CASSSTKNTEAFF
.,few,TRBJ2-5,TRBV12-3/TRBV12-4,TGTGCCAGCAGCCAAACGAGGGCAGGCCAAGAGACCCAGTACTTC,CASSQTRAGQETQYF
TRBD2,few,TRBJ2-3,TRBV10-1,TGCGCCAGCAGTCAAGCGGGAGTAGGGCAGTATTTT,CASSQAGVGQYF
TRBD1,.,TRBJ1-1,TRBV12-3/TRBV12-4,TGTGCCAGCAGTCGCCGACAGGGCACTGAAGCTTTCTTT,CASSRRQGTEAFF
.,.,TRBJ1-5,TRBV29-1,TGCAGCGTTGAGACAGCATTCAATCAGCCCCAGCATTTT,CSVETAFNQPQHF
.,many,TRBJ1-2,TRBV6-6,TGTGCCAGCAGTCAGCCCAACTATGGCTACACCTTC,CASSQPNYGYTF
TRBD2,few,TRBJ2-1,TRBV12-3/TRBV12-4,TGTGCCAGCAGAATTACCGGGACTACGGGTGAGCAGTTCTTC,CASRITGTTGEQFF
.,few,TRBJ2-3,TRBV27,TGTGCCAGCAGTTGGACTGCCTGGGGAGATACGCAGTATTTT,CASSWTAWGDTQYF
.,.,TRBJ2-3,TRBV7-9,TGTGCCAGCAGCCCTATAGTGGCGGGGGCCACAGATACGCAGTATTTT,CASSPIVAGATDTQYF
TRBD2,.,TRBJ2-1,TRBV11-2,TGTGCCAGCAGCTTAGGCCCGGTCACTAGCGGGAGAGGTAATGAGCAGTTCTTC,CASSLGPVTSGRGNEQFF
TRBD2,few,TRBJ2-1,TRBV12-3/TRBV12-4,TGTGCCAGCGCTAGCGGGACTTACAATGAGCAGTTCTTC,CASASGTYNEQFF
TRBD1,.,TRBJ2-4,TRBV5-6,TGTGCCAGCAGCCCACAACAGGGGGCCAAAAACATTCAGTACTTC,CASSPQQGAKNIQYF
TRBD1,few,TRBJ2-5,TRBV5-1,TGCGCCAGCAGCCTTGGACAGGGGGTAGGAGAGACCCAGTACTTC,CASSLGQGVGETQYF
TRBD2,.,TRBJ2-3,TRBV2,TGTGCCAGCAGTCCGTCGACTAGCGGCACAGATACGCAGTATTTT,CASSPSTSGTDTQYF
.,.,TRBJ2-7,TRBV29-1,TGCAGCGTTAGGGCGGGTACCAGCTACGAGCAGTACTTC,CSVRAGTSYEQYF
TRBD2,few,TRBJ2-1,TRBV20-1,TGCAGTGCTAGGGAGGTATCAACCGGGACTAGGATCTGCTTCTTC,CSAREVSTGTRICFF
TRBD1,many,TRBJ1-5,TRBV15,TGTGCCACCAGCCCTTTGGGACAGGGCAACAATCAGCCCCAGCATTTT,CATSPLGQGNNQPQHF
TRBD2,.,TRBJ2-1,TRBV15,TGTGCCACCAGCTCTCCAACAGCGGGAGTCCTCTGGCAGTTCTTC,CATSSPTAGVLWQFF
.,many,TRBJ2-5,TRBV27,TGTGCCAGCAGTCTTAGCGGAGAGACCCAGTACTTC,CASSLSGETQYF
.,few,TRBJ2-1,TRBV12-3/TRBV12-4,TGTGCCAGCAGTTTGGCCCGCGGGAAGGGGTTCTTC,CASSLARGKGFF
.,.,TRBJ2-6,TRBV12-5,TGTGCTAGTATGACGGGGGGGGCCAACGTCCTGACTTTC,CASMTGGANVLTF
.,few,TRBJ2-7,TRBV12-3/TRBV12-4,TGTGCCAGCACCCTGGGCGGCAACTCCTACGAGCAGTACTTC,CASTLGGNSYEQYF
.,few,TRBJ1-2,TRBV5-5,TGTGCCAGCAGCCCCGCCGGGCCCCTTCCTTATGGCTACACCTTC,CASSPAGPLPYGYTF
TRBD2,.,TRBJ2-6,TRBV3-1,TGTGCCAGCAGAGCGGGGGCTGGGGCCAACGTCCTGACTTTC,CASRAGAGANVLTF
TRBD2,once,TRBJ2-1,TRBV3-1,TGTGCCAGCAGCCTGAGGGTGCGGGAGGAGCAGTTCTTC,CASSLRVREEQFF
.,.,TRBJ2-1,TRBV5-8,TGTGCCAGCAGCGAACCGGGACCCCAATACAATGAGCAGTTCTTC,CASSEPGPQYNEQFF
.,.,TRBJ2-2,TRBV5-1,TGCGCCAGCAGCTTGCTGGACAGCACCGGGGAGCTGTTTTTT,CASSLLDSTGELFF
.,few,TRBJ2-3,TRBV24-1,TGTGCCACCAGTGACGTGGGGCAGGGCACAGATACGCAGTATTTT,CATSDVGQGTDTQYF
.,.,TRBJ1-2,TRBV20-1,TGCAGTGCTAGAGATCAGGGCACATATGGCTACACCTTC,CSARDQGTYGYTF
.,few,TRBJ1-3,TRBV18,TGTGCCAGCTCAGTACAGGGAGAATCTGGAAACACCATATATTTT,CASSVQGESGNTIYF
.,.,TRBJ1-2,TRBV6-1,TGTGCCAGCACCCAAAGGAGGCAGAGCTATGGCTACACCTTC,CASTQRRQSYGYTF
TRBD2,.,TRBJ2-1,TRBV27,TGTGCCAGCAGTATCGGGAGGGGCTACAATGAGCAGTTCTTC,CASSIGRGYNEQFF
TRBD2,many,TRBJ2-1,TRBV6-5,TGTGCCAGCAGTTACTCGAGCCTAGCGGTAAGGTCTTACAATGAGCAGTTCTTC,CASSYSSLAVRSYNEQFF
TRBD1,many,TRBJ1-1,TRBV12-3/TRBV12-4,TGTGCCAGCAGTCCCAGACAGGGTGGGAACACTGAAGCTTTCTTT,CASSPRQGGNTEAFF
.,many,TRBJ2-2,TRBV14,TGTGCCAGCAGCCAAAGGACCCCGATTTCTAGGACCGGGGAGCTGTTTTTT,CASSQRTPISRTGELFF
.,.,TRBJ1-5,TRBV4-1,TGCGCCAGCAGCCAAGATGATTTAGGGATAGGGCATCAGCCCCAGCATTTT,CASSQDDLGIGHQPQHF
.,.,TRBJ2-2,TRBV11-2,TGTGCCAGCAGCTTAGTAGGGGTCGGGGAGCTGTTTTTT,CASSLVGVGELFF
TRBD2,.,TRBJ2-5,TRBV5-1,TGCGCCAGCAGCTTGGGGACTAGCGGGACCACTGCAGAGACCCAGTACTTC,CASSLGTSGTTAETQYF
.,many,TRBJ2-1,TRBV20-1,TGCAGTGCCATAAAGGGCTCCTACAATGAGCAGTTCTTC,CSAIKGSYNEQFF
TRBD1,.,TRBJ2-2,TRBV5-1,TGCGCCAGCTTGGGGGGACAGGCGAACACCGGGGAGCTGTTTTTT,CASLGGQANTGELFF
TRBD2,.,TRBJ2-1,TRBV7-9,TGTTCCAGCAGCTTAGCGGGAGGACTAGCGGCCAATGAGCAGTTCTTC,CSSSLAGGLAANEQFF